This TCR beta chain was recorded in a study of blood T cell repertoires in COVID-19. Study-level background: T cells, B-cell-depleted T cells, or PBMCs supplied cDNA or gDNA.

Germline assignment: CDR1 LNHDA and CDR2 SQIVND (reference sequence). The CDR3 length is 17 residues. Trimming removed 3 bases from V and 3 bases from J; junction bases left unmatched: 7. Produced via immunoSEQ multiplex PCR; TCRdb's table is partial and in-frame only. The sample has approximately 160,000 clones; around nine tenths are singletons. The chain has TRBV19 and TRBJ2-1; 11 bases match TRBD2. The clonotype originates from a man aged 55 to 70 with COVID-19, enrolled during active disease. Sequencing input: peripheral blood. CDR3 amino acids: CASSITTGTSGYNEQFF. Here the CDR3 DNA reads TGTGCCAGTAGTATCACTACCGGGACTAGCGGCTACAATGAGCAGTTCTTC.